This T cell receptor beta chain is from a study of CXCR3-negative and CXCR3-positive naive CD8 T cells. Points from the study as a whole: TRB CDR3s of CXCR3-positive naive cells were more hydrophobic than those of CXCR3-negative naive cells. TRB CDR3 properties indicated TCR strength, while surface CD5 was similar across naive subsets. Similar TRBV-TRBJ gene usage was seen in naive CXCR3-negative and CXCR3-positive cells, but not in memory cells. Diversity proved comparably high across both naive subsets and much lower in memory CD8+ cells.

The libraries of TRB cDNA were constructed through 5' RACE using UMI labels. From its re-call of the 5' RACE reads, TCRdb lists each CDR3 protein once, without DNA. In all, the sample yields roughly 120,000 distinct CDR3 sequences. About this clonotype: Its matching antigen is unknown.

The source material was naive CXCR3+ CD8+ T cells from blood. Subset meaning: CD45RO-CCR7+CD27+CD95- naive CD8+ T cells expressing CXCR3 (TNR3+). The clonotype originates from a human donor in good health. Some clones in this sample may be carry-over from other donors' samples.

The CDR3 sequence: CASGPAGVLSSYNEQFF. V usage is TRBV12-5 and J usage is TRBJ2-1; TCRdb returns TRBD2, unconfirmable since there is no DNA. This CDR3 contains 17 residues. Germline loops: CDR1 LGHNT, CDR2 FRNRAP.